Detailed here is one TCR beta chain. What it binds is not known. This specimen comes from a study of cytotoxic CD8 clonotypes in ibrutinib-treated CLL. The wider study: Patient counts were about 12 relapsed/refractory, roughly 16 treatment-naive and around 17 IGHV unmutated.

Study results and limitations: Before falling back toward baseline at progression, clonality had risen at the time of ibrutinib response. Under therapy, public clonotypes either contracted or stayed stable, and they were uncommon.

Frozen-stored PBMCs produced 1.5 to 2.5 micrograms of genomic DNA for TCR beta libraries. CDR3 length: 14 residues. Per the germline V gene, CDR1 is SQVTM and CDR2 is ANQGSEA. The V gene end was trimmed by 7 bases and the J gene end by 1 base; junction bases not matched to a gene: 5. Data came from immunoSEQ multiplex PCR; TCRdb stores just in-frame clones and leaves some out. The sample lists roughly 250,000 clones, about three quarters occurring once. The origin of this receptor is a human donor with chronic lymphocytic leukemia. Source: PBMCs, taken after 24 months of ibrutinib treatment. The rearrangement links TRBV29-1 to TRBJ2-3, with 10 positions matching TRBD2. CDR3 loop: CSGSSGRGTDTQYF. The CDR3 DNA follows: TGCAGCGGATCAAGCGGGAGGGGCACAGATACGCAGTATTTT.